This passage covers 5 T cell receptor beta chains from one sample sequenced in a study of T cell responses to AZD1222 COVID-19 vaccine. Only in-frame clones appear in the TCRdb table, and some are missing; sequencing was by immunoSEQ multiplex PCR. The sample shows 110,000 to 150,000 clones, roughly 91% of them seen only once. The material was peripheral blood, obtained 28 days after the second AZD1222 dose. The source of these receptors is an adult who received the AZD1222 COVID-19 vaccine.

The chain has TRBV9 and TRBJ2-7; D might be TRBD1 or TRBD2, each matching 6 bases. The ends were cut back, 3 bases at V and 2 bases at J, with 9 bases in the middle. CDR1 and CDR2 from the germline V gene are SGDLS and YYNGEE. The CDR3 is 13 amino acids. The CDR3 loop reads CASSEGGPYEQYF. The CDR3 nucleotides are TGTGCCAGCAGCGAGGGGGGCCCCTACGAGCAGTACTTC. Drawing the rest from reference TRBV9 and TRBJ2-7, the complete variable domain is DSGVTQTPKHLITATGQRVTLRCSPRSGDLSVYWYQQSLDQGLQFLIQYYNGEERAKGNILERFSAQQFPDLHSELNLSSLELGDSALYFCASSEGGPYEQYFGPGTRLTVT.

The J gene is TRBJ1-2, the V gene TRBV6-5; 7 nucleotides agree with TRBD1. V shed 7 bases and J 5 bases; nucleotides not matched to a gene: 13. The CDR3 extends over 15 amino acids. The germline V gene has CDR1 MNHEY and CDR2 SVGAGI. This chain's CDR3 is CASKTGAGGVYGYTF. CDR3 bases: TGTGCCAGCAAAACGGGGGCAGGGGGTGTATATGGCTACACCTTC.

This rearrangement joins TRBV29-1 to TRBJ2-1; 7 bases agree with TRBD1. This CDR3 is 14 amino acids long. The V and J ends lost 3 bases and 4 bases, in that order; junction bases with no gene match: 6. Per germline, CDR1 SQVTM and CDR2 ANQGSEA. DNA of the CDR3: TGCAGCGTTGAGGTGACAGGGATTTACAATGAGCAGTTCTTC. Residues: CSVEVTGIYNEQFF.

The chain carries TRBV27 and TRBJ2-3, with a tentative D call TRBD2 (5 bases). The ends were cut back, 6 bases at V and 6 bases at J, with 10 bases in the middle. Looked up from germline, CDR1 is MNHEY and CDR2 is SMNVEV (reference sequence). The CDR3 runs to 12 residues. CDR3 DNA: TGTGCCAGCAGGGCTAGCTATGATACGCAGTATTTT. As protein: CASRASYDTQYF.

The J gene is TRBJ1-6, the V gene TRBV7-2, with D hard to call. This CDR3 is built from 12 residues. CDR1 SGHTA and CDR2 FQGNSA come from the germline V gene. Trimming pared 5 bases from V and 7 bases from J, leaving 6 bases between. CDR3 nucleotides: TGTGCCAGCAGCACGAGCAATTCACCCCTCCACTTT. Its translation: CASSTSNSPLHF.